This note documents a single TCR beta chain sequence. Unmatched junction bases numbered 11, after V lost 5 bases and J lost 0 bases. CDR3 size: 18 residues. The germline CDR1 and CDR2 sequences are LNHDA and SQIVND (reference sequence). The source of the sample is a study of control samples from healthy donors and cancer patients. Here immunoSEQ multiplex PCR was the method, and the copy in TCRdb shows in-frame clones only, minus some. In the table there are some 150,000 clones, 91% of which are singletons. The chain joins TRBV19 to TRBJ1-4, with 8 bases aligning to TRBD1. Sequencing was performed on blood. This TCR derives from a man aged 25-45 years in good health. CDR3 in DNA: TGTGCCAGTAGTCCCCAGACAGGGGTTTACCCAACTAATGAAAAACTGTTTTTT. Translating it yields CASSPQTGVYPTNEKLFF.